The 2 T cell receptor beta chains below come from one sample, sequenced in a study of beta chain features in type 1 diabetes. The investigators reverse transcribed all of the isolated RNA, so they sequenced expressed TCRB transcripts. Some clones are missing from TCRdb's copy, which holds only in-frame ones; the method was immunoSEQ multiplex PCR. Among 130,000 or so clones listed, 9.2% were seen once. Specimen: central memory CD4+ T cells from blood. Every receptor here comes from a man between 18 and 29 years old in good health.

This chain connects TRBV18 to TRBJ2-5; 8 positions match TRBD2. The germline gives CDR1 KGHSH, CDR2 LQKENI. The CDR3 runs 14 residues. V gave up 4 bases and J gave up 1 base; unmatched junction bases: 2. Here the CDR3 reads CASSLAGGQETQYF. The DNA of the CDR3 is TGTGCCAGCTCACTGGCGGGGGGCCAAGAGACCCAGTACTTC.

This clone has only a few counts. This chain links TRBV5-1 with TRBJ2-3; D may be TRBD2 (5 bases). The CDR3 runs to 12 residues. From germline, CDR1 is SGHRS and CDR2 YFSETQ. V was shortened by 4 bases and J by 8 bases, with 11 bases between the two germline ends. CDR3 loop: CASSTEGPTQYF. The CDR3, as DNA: TGCGCCAGCAGCACCGAGGGTCCTACGCAGTATTTT.